The 23 T cell receptor beta chains listed next were all sequenced from one sample in a study of CD8 T cells in Susac syndrome (dated by TCRdb to between 2019 and 2020). Library method: the immunoSEQ multiplex PCR assay. RNA was extracted with the RNeasy kit and about 0.5 to 1 ug was reverse transcribed using random hexamers. TCRdb handled the public reads itself, with Q25 trimming in fastp and clone calling in MiXCR, and kept productive beta chains. Identical CDR3 proteins give one entry, which carries the most common genes and DNA. Across this sample there are about 400,000 distinct CDR3 sequences, with more than 70% seen only once. Around 0.12% of the sample lies in the top ten. Sequencing was done on a sample of CD8+ T cells from PBMCs. These receptors came from a human donor with multiple sclerosis.

The chain uses TRBV29-1 and TRBJ1-2; D ambiguous. There are 14 residues in the CDR3. CDR1 and CDR2 (germline): SQVTM, ANQGSEA. V was pared by 0 bases and J by 7 bases, with 15 bases between. CDR3 coding DNA: TGCAGCGTTGAAGATCTTACCGAAGTGGGTGGCTACACCTTC. This sequence encodes CSVEDLTEVGGYTF.

The chain couples TRBV20-1 to TRBJ1-1; 8 nucleotides align to TRBD1. V shed 3 bases, J shed 4 bases, and the junction held 4 bases outside the gene matches. Per germline, CDR1 DFQATT and CDR2 SNEGSKA (reference sequence). This CDR3 comprises 13 residues. For the CDR3, the DNA is TGCAGTGCTAGCAGGGGGCGTATCACTGAAGCTTTCTTT. This sequence encodes CSASRGRITEAFF.

In DNA form, the CDR3 reads TGCAGTGCTAGGGAAGAAGGGACTAGCAGGAATGAGCAGTTCTTC. Amino acids: CSAREEGTSRNEQFF. The V and J genes are TRBV20-1 and TRBJ2-1; 9 nucleotides align to TRBD2. The CDR3 covers 15 residues. The germline V gene has CDR1 DFQATT and CDR2 SNEGSKA (reference sequence). The J segment lost 7 bases and the V segment lost 3 bases, leaving 10 bases of the junction unmatched.

This chain connects TRBV20-1 to TRBJ1-6; the D gene is possibly TRBD1 (5 bases). CDR1 and CDR2 from the germline V gene are DFQATT and SNEGSKA (reference sequence). CDR3 length: 17 residues. V was trimmed by 6 bases and J by 3 bases, leaving 21 bases between them. The CDR3 DNA is TGCAGTGCGCCGGGGGAGACCTCGACACTCTATAATTCACCCCTCCACTTT. Encoded protein: CSAPGETSTLYNSPLHF.

The V gene is TRBV2, the J gene TRBJ2-2; TRBD2 matches at 14 bases. After removal of 6 bases from V and 0 bases from J, the junction contained 3 bases not matched to a gene. Germline assignment: CDR1 SNHLY and CDR2 FYNNEI. CDR3 length: 17 amino acids. The CDR3 loop is CASSGTSGGTNTGELFF. The CDR3 DNA is TGTGCCAGCAGCGGGACTAGCGGGGGTACGAACACCGGGGAGCTGTTTTTT. Full variable domain (outside the CDR3, taken from reference TRBV2 and TRBJ2-2): EPEVTQTPSHQVTQMGQEVILRCVPISNHLYFYWYRQILGQKVEFLVSFYNNEISEKSEIFDDQFSVERPDGSNFTLKIRSTKLEDSAMYFCASSGTSGGTNTGELFFGEGSRLTVL.

This rearrangement joins TRBV28 to TRBJ2-3; the D gene could be TRBD1 or TRBD2 (5 bases each). Per the germline V gene, CDR1 is MDHEN and CDR2 is SYDVKM. CDR3 length: 14 residues. Deletions cut 10 bases from V and 1 base from J, with 15 bases between. This chain's CDR3 is CATSGRRGTDTQYF. In nucleotides, the CDR3 is TGTGCCACCTCGGGACGGCGAGGCACAGATACGCAGTATTTT.

This chain uses TRBV30 with TRBJ2-3, with D possibly matching TRBD2 (6 bases). CDR1 is GTSNPN and CDR2 is SVGIG in the germline V gene (reference sequence). Trimming took off 2 bases at V and 1 base at J, with 13 bases between the two ends. The CDR3 has 15 amino acids. The CDR3 region is CAWSHAGSGTDTQYF. The CDR3 bases are TGTGCCTGGAGTCACGCGGGGTCTGGCACAGATACGCAGTATTTT.

This clonotype was counted only a few times. The germline gene is not matched at one end of the junction; a read error may be the cause. The chain links TRBV29-1 to TRBJ2-5, with 7 nucleotides matching TRBD1. Per germline, CDR1 SQVTM and CDR2 ANQGSEA. The CDR3 consists of 15 residues. The chain's CDR3 is CSVEGARGTQETQYF. CDR3 coding DNA: TGCAGTGTTGAAGGAGCCAGGGGGACGCAAGAGACCCAGTACTTC.

This clonotype was seen a few times. The chain employs TRBV6-2 or TRBV6-3 and TRBJ1-1; D might be TRBD1 (5 bases). The CDR3 is 14 amino acids. Trimming pared 2 bases from V and 3 bases from J, leaving 10 bases between. The V gene's germline CDR1 is MNHEY and CDR2 SVGEGT. The CDR3 DNA follows: TGTGCCAGCAGTTACGGCCAGGGTGACACTGAAGCTTTCTTT. Translation gives CASSYGQGDTEAFF.

This clonotype was recorded once. The chain has TRBV28 and TRBJ1-2; 7 nucleotides align to TRBD1. Losses at the gene ends were 5 bases for V and 4 bases for J; bases not matched to a gene: 10. The CDR3 loop spans 15 amino acids. Germline assignment: CDR1 MDHEN and CDR2 SYDVKM. Written as DNA, the CDR3 is TGTGCCAGCAGTACCCGGGACAGCGCTTTCTATGGCTACACCTTC. It is translated as CASSTRDSAFYGYTF.

V and J are TRBV6-1 and TRBJ2-1; 9 positions match TRBD2. Trimming cost V 6 bases and J 2 bases; bases outside gene matches: 5. The CDR3 contains 15 residues. Germline lookup yields CDR1 MNHNS and CDR2 SASEGT. Written as DNA, the CDR3 is TGTGCCAGCAGGGGCACTAGCGGGCCCTACAATGAGCAGTTCTTC. It is translated as CASRGTSGPYNEQFF.

V and J are TRBV12-3 or TRBV12-4 and TRBJ1-2; D is ambiguous. Trimming shortened V by 2 bases and J by 4 bases, and 8 bases separated the two germline ends. The CDR3 covers 13 residues. The CDR3 loop reads CASSLMSGYGYTF. In DNA form, the CDR3 reads TGTGCCAGCAGTTTAATGTCCGGCTATGGCTACACCTTC.

The chain has TRBV30 and TRBJ2-7; D remains unclear. The CDR3 covers 12 residues. V was clipped by 5 bases and J by 1 base, with 9 bases between them. Germline lookup yields CDR1 GTSNPN and CDR2 SVGIG (reference sequence). The CDR3 is CAWAVASYEQYF. As DNA, the CDR3 is TGTGCCTGGGCAGTTGCTTCCTACGAGCAGTACTTC.

The rearrangement joins TRBV12-3 or TRBV12-4 to TRBJ2-5, with 11 bases lining up with TRBD2. J was trimmed by 0 bases and V by 8 bases; bases with no gene match: 2. There are 14 residues in the CDR3. Here the CDR3 DNA reads TGTGCCAGCTTAGCGGGAGGGAACCAAGAGACCCAGTACTTC. Its translation is CASLAGGNQETQYF.

This CDR3 reads CASSFLPGQGASDTQYF. In nucleotides, the CDR3 is TGTGCCAGCAGTTTTTTACCGGGACAGGGGGCTTCAGATACGCAGTATTTT. The chain has TRBV27 and TRBJ2-3; 12 nucleotides align to TRBD1. The CDR3 runs 17 residues. Germline CDR1 MNHEY, CDR2 SMNVEV (reference sequence). V was pared by 3 bases and J by 4 bases, with 8 bases of the junction left unmatched.

This chain connects TRBV6-5 to TRBJ2-2; D not certain. The V end was cut by 6 bases, the J end by 6 bases, with 8 bases between. Germline values: CDR1 MNHEY, CDR2 SVGAGI. CDR3 size: 12 residues. CDR3 in amino acids: CASSFISGELFF. For the CDR3, the DNA is TGTGCCAGCAGCTTTATCTCCGGGGAGCTGTTTTTT.

The V gene is TRBV4-1, the J gene TRBJ1-6; D unclear. The CDR3 totals 14 residues. Germline V gene lookup returns CDR1 MGHRA and CDR2 YSYEKL. The V gene lost 0 bases and the J gene lost 10 bases, with 10 bases spanning the gap. In DNA, the CDR3 is TGCGCCAGCAGCCAAGAGGGCCTTGAGTCACCCCTCCACTTT. Translation gives CASSQEGLESPLHF.

This chain uses TRBV6-6 with TRBJ2-7, with D perhaps matching TRBD1 (5 bases). CDR1 is MNHNY, CDR2 SVGAGI, per germline (reference sequence). The CDR3 extends over 14 amino acids. Trimming cost V 6 bases and J 6 bases, with 18 bases left between them. CDR3 in amino acids: CASSLSPTDSEQYF. CDR3 bases: TGTGCCAGCAGCCTTTCGCCGACAGACAGCGAGCAGTACTTC.

The rearrangement links TRBV4-1 to TRBJ2-7, with D possibly matching TRBD1 (5 bases). Trimming took off 1 base at V and 1 base at J, with 14 bases between the two ends. Germline CDR1 and CDR2: MGHRA and YSYEKL. The CDR3 is 16 amino acids. CDR3 region: CASSQVVGVLSYEQYF. The DNA for the CDR3 is TGCGCCAGCAGCCAAGTCGTAGGGGTATTATCCTACGAGCAGTACTTC.

V and J are TRBV29-1 and TRBJ2-5; D might be TRBD2 (6 bases). In germline, CDR1 is SQVTM, CDR2 ANQGSEA. Trimming took 4 bases from V and 0 from J, leaving 12 bases between them. The CDR3 spans 14 residues. The CDR3 loop reads CSVVSSGYQETQYF. The CDR3 DNA reads TGCAGCGTTGTGTCCAGCGGGTACCAAGAGACCCAGTACTTC.

The chain joins TRBV28 to TRBJ2-5, with 10 bases that match TRBD2. Per germline, CDR1 MDHEN and CDR2 SYDVKM. The CDR3 extends over 15 amino acids. With 6 bases clipped from V and 4 bases from J, the junction kept 8 bases outside the gene matches. CDR3 loop: CASRRLAGSLETQYF. In nucleotides, the CDR3 is TGTGCCAGCAGGAGACTAGCGGGTAGTCTAGAGACCCAGTACTTC.

This chain links TRBV19 with TRBJ2-1, with TRBD1 as a possible D gene (5 bases). In germline, CDR1 is LNHDA, CDR2 SQIVND (reference sequence). Trimming cost V 7 bases and J 2 bases, with 9 bases left between them. The length of the CDR3 is 13 residues. The chain's CDR3 is CASMTETYNEQFF. Written as DNA, the CDR3 is TGTGCCAGTATGACAGAGACCTACAATGAGCAGTTCTTC.

The chain recombines TRBV27 with TRBJ2-7; D is undetermined. Trimming shortened V by 0 bases and J by 6 bases, and 12 bases separated the two germline ends. The CDR3 is made up of 14 amino acids. CDR1 is MNHEY and CDR2 is SMNVEV in the germline V gene (reference sequence). The CDR3 nucleotides are TGTGCCAGCAGTTTATCAACCGTCGGCGCCGAGCAGTACTTC. It yields the protein CASSLSTVGAEQYF.